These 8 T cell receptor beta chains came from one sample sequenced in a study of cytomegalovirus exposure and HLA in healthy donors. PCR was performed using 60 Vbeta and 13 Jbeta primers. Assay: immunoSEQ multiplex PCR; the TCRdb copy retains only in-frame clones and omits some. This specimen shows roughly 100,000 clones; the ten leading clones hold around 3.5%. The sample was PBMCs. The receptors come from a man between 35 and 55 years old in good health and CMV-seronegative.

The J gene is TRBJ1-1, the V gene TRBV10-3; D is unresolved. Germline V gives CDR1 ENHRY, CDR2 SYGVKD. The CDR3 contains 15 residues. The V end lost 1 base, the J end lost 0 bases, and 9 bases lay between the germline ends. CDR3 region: CAISEFRGLNTEAFF. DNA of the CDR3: TGTGCCATCAGTGAGTTTCGGGGTTTGAACACTGAAGCTTTCTTT.

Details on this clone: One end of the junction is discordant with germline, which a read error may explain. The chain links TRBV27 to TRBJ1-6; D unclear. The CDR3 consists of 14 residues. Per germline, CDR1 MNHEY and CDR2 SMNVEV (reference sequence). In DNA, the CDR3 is TGTGCCAGCAGCTTATTACAGACCGATTCACCCCTCCACTTT. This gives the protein CASSLLQTDSPLHF.

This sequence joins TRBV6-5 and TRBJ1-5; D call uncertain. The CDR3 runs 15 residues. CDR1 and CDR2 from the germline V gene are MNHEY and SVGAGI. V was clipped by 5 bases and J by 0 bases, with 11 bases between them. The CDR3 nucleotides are TGTGCCAGCAGTACCCGCGGATATAGCAATCAGCCCCAGCATTTT. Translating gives CASSTRGYSNQPQHF.

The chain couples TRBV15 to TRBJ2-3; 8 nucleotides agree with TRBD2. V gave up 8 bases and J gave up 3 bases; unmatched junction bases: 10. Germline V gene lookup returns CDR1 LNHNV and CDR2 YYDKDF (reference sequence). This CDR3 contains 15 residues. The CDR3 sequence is CATGRGIAGTDTQYF. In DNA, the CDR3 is TGTGCCACCGGGCGCGGGATAGCGGGAACAGATACGCAGTATTTT.

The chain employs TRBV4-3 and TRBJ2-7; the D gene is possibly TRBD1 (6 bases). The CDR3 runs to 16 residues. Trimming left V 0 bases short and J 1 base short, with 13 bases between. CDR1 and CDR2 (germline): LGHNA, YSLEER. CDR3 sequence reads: CASSQDESGVSYEQYF. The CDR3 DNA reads TGCGCCAGCAGCCAAGATGAGTCAGGGGTTTCCTACGAGCAGTACTTC.

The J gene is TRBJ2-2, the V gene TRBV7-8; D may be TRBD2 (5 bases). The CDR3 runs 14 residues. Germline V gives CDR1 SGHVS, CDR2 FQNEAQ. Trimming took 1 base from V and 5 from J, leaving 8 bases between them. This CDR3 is CASSLVTGTGELFF. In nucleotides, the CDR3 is TGTGCCAGCAGCTTAGTGACGGGGACCGGGGAGCTGTTTTTT.

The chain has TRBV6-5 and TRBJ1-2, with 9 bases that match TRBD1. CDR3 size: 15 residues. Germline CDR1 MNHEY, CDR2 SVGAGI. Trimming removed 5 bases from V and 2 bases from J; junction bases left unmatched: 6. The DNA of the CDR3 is TGTGCCAGCAGTCGACAGGGGGTACTCAACTATGGCTACACCTTC. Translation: CASSRQGVLNYGYTF.

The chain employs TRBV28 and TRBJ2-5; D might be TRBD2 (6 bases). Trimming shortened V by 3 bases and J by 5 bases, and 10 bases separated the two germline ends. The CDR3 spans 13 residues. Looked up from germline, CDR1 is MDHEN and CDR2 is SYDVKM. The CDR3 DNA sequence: TGTGCCAGCAGTTTCGGGGGTTTGGAGACCCAGTACTTC. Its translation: CASSFGGLETQYF.